Listed here are 7 T cell receptor beta chains from one sample, sequenced in a study of cytomegalovirus exposure and HLA in healthy donors. 60 Vbeta and 13 Jbeta primers were used in PCR. Libraries were prepared by immunoSEQ multiplex PCR; TCRdb keeps only in-frame clonotypes and omits some of them. This sample has about 130,000 clones; around 80% occur once, and the top ten carry 3% to 4%. The specimen was PBMCs. These receptors originate from a woman aged 40 to 55 in good health and CMV-seronegative.

The V call is TRBV6-5, the J call TRBJ2-7; 12 bases agree with TRBD2. The CDR3 has 16 residues. Losses at the gene ends were 4 bases for V and 1 base for J; bases not matched to a gene: 5. Germline CDR1 MNHEY, CDR2 SVGAGI. CDR3 bases: TGTGCCAGCAGTTCGGCCGGGACTAGCGGGTCCTACGAGCAGTACTTC. Translated: CASSSAGTSGSYEQYF.

As for this clone: The sample holds other DNA sequences that translate to the same CDR3. The V gene is TRBV4-3, the J gene TRBJ1-1, with D tentatively TRBD1 (6 bases). Trimming took 4 bases from V and 2 from J, leaving 8 bases between them. The CDR3 is 13 residues long. CDR1 is LGHNA, CDR2 YSLEER, per germline. The CDR3 here is CASSPGHNTEAFF. In DNA, the CDR3 is TGCGCCAGCAGCCCGGGACACAACACTGAAGCTTTCTTT.

The gene calls are TRBV5-6 and TRBJ1-1; weak D call: TRBD1 (6 bases). This CDR3 spans 14 amino acids. Germline V gene lookup returns CDR1 SGHDT and CDR2 YYEEEE. Deletions cut 2 bases from V and 0 bases from J, with 8 bases between. The CDR3 nucleotides read TGTGCCAGCAGCTTAACAGGGATGAACACTGAAGCTTTCTTT. It yields the protein CASSLTGMNTEAFF.

The gene calls are TRBV7-6 and TRBJ2-7; 12 bases map to TRBD2. This CDR3 region has 16 residues. Germline V CDR1 and CDR2: SGHVS, FNYEAQ. V lost 5 bases, J lost 6 bases, and 11 bases stayed unmatched. The CDR3 region is CASSPLGASGRGEQYF. The DNA of the CDR3 is TGTGCCAGCAGCCCCCTTGGGGCTAGCGGGAGGGGCGAGCAGTACTTC.

There are a few counts of this clone. The rearrangement uses TRBV9 and TRBJ1-2; 8 nucleotides agree with TRBD1. Germline lookup yields CDR1 SGDLS and CDR2 YYNGEE. CDR3 length: 14 residues. Losses at the gene ends were 4 bases for V and 3 bases for J; bases not matched to a gene: 5. The CDR3 nucleotides read TGTGCCAGCAGCCCATCGACAGGGGACTATGGCTACACCTTC. This sequence encodes CASSPSTGDYGYTF.

The chain has TRBV28 and TRBJ1-2; 7 bases line up with TRBD1. Germline-derived CDR1 and CDR2 are MDHEN and SYDVKM. CDR3 length: 14 residues. V was pared by 3 bases and J by 8 bases, with 9 bases of the junction left unmatched. CDR3 in amino acids: CASSLTGTFGGYTF. CDR3 nucleotides: TGTGCCAGCAGTTTGACAGGGACCTTCGGGGGCTACACCTTC.

This chain joins TRBV28 and TRBJ2-3, with 8 positions matching TRBD2. CDR3 size: 16 residues. The germline CDR1 and CDR2 sequences are MDHEN and SYDVKM. V was clipped by 6 bases and J by 0 bases; unmatched bases: 8. CDR3 bases: TGTGCCAGCAGGCCTTCACTAGCGGCTAGCACAGATACGCAGTATTTT. This translates into CASRPSLAASTDTQYF.